What follows are 13 T cell receptor beta chains derived from one specimen sequenced in a study of molecular identifiers for immune sequencing clone quantification. A single record per CDR3 protein comes from TCRdb applying MiXCR to the PCR reads. This table has more than 85,000 distinct CDR3 sequences, roughly a third appearing once. The sequencing sample was made of naive CD8+ T cells from blood, with Jurkat cell RNA spiked in. Subset given: FACS-sorted CD8+CD4-CCR7+CD45RA+ naive T cells. The receptors stem from a human donor in good health. Some libraries in this study had Jurkat cell RNA spiked in.

V usage is TRBV9 and J usage is TRBJ1-3; D gene uncertain. The V end was cut by 1 base, the J end by 0 bases, with 8 bases between. This CDR3 comprises 15 residues. Germline V gene lookup returns CDR1 SGDLS and CDR2 YYNGEE. CDR3 DNA: TGTGCCAGCAGCGTATTCGAGAGCTCTGGAAACACCATATATTTT. This sequence encodes CASSVFESSGNTIYF.

Ten or more counts support this clonotype. This chain uses TRBV21-1 with TRBJ2-5. TRBV21-1 is termed a pseudogene. The CDR3 covers 13 residues. Written as DNA, the CDR3 is TGTGCCAGCAGCAATGTTCGGCACGAGACCCAGTACTTC. Translating it yields CASSNVRHETQYF.

This clonotype has at least ten counts. J is TRBJ2-4 and V is TRBV7-9, with no clear D. The CDR3 is 15 residues long. Looked up from germline, CDR1 is SEHNR and CDR2 is FQNEAQ (reference sequence). Trimming cost V 2 bases and J 0 bases, with 8 bases left between them. The CDR3 reads CASSLHSEAKNIQYF. DNA for the CDR3: TGTGCCAGCAGCTTACACTCAGAAGCCAAAAACATTCAGTACTTC.

This clonotype was observed a handful of times. J is TRBJ2-2 and V is TRBV6-2 or TRBV6-3; weak D call: TRBD2 (6 bases). This CDR3 contains 16 residues. CDR1 is MNHEY and CDR2 is SVGEGT in the germline V gene. V dropped 0 bases and J dropped 1 base, with 9 bases sitting between them. The CDR3 loop reads CASSYSRGWNTGELFF. The CDR3 DNA is TGTGCCAGCAGTTACTCCCGGGGGTGGAACACCGGGGAGCTGTTTTTT.

As for this clonotype: At one boundary the junction diverges from the germline segment, which might be a read error. The J gene is TRBJ2-7, the V gene TRBV27; TRBD2 agrees at 7 bases. CDR3 length: 14 residues. Per germline, CDR1 MNHEY and CDR2 SMNVEV (reference sequence). Written as DNA, the CDR3 is TGTGACAGCAGTTTCTATGCGGGAGCCTACGAGCAGTACTTC. This encodes CDSSFYAGAYEQYF.

This clonotype occurred a few times. The genes are TRBV20-1 and TRBJ2-7; unclear D gene. This CDR3 is 13 amino acids long. Germline lookup yields CDR1 DFQATT and CDR2 SNEGSKA (reference sequence). With 3 bases removed from V and 2 bases from J, the gap between germline ends came to 11 bases. The CDR3 DNA reads TGCAGTGCTAGTGGCAGAGCGACCTACGAGCAGTACTTC. It translates to CSASGRATYEQYF.

The gene calls are TRBV6-6 and TRBJ2-3; TRBD1 might be the D (5 bases). The CDR3 sequence is 13 residues long. The ends were cut back, 6 bases at V and 6 bases at J, with 13 bases in the middle. The germline V gene encodes CDR1 MNHNY and CDR2 SVGAGI (reference sequence). The CDR3 reads CASRRRGADTQYF. The DNA of the CDR3 is TGTGCCAGCAGGAGGCGTGGGGCGGATACGCAGTATTTT.

This clonotype was seen only a few times. The chain is built from TRBV6-5 and TRBJ2-3; 8 bases are a match to TRBD2. This CDR3 has 20 residues. Trimming at V came to 4 bases and at J to 0 bases, leaving 18 bases not matched to a gene. CDR1 MNHEY and CDR2 SVGAGI come from the germline V gene. For the CDR3, the DNA is TGTGCCAGCAGTTTTTTTCCTCCCGGACTAGCAGAGAAAAGCACAGATACGCAGTATTTT. Translated, it gives CASSFFPPGLAEKSTDTQYF.

This clonotype was detected ten times or more. The chain uses TRBV9 and TRBJ2-3; TRBD2 agrees at 8 bases. This CDR3 region has 16 residues. V was pared by 3 bases and J by 0 bases, with 6 bases of the junction left unmatched. The germline CDR1 and CDR2 sequences are SGDLS and YYNGEE. The CDR3 here is CASSASRTSSTDTQYF. The CDR3, as DNA: TGTGCCAGCAGCGCCTCTAGGACTAGCAGCACAGATACGCAGTATTTT.

The chain carries TRBV19 and TRBJ1-1, with D perhaps matching TRBD1 (6 bases). The CDR3 has 14 amino acids. Trimming shortened V by 5 bases and J by 0 bases, and 10 bases separated the two germline ends. The germline V gene encodes CDR1 LNHDA and CDR2 SQIVND (reference sequence). CDR3 in amino acids: CASSPRTVNTEAFF. CDR3 in DNA: TGTGCCAGTAGTCCCCGGACAGTGAACACTGAAGCTTTCTTT. The full variable domain, completed using reference TRBV19 and TRBJ1-1, is DGGITQSPKYLFRKEGQNVTLSCEQNLNHDAMYWYRQDPGQGLRLIYYSQIVNDFQKGDIAEGYSVSREKKESFPLTVTSAQKNPTAFYLCASSPRTVNTEAFFGQGTRLTVV.

This clonotype was recorded a few times. The genes are TRBV20-1 and TRBJ2-7; D is unresolved. The CDR3 is 12 residues long. In germline, CDR1 is DFQATT, CDR2 SNEGSKA (reference sequence). Trimming removed 0 bases from V and 4 bases from J, with 7 bases in between. CDR3 nucleotides: TGCAGTGCTAGAGAAAGGTTATACGAGCAGTACTTC. It translates to CSARERLYEQYF.

At least ten counts were recorded for this clonotype. The chain uses TRBV28 and TRBJ2-4; a weak D match, TRBD1 (6 bases). This CDR3 is built from 17 residues. Trimming pared 2 bases from V and 0 bases from J, leaving 14 bases between. Germline assignment: CDR1 MDHEN and CDR2 SYDVKM. The CDR3 protein is CASSLVAGVLAKNIQYF. Written as DNA, the CDR3 is TGTGCCAGCAGTTTAGTAGCAGGGGTCCTAGCCAAAAACATTCAGTACTTC.

This clonotype was seen repeatedly, ten times or more. The rearrangement links TRBV28 to TRBJ2-6, with D hard to call. The CDR3 length is 15 residues. V lost 1 base and J lost 1, with 5 bases in between. Germline CDR1 MDHEN, CDR2 SYDVKM. CDR3 amino acids: CASSLSVSGANVLTF. The CDR3 region has the DNA TGTGCCAGCAGTTTATCGGTTTCTGGGGCCAACGTCCTGACTTTC. The whole variable domain, remainder taken from reference TRBV28 and TRBJ2-6, is DVKVTQSSRYLVKRTGEKVFLECVQDMDHENMFWYRQDPGLGLRLIYFSYDVKMKEKGDIPEGYSVSREKKERFSLILESASTNQTSMYLCASSLSVSGANVLTFGAGSRLTVL.